This TCR beta chain emerged from a study of T cell repertoires in cytomegalovirus infection. Whole-study context: Matching HLA type, along with CMV infection, was indicated by public TCR beta signatures. The study's findings and limits: Accumulated public TCR beta family frequency recognized individuals carrying CMV together with the relevant HLA. HLA-C-restricted TCR beta clonotypes specific for CMV led the ex vivo response.

From germline, CDR1 is LNHDA and CDR2 SQIVND (reference sequence). Between the trimmed V and J ends, which lost 3 bases and 0 bases, there was a span of 9 bases. The CDR3 runs to 16 residues. TCRdb reanalysed the reads using MiXCR and keeps one entry per CDR3 protein. The sample contains roughly 800,000 distinct CDR3 sequences, 25% to 35% of which appear only once. As for this clonotype: Its cognate antigen is unknown.

The TCR comes from a human donor in good health (CMV status not recorded). Some clones in this sample may be carry-over from other donors' samples. The V and J genes are TRBV19 and TRBJ1-6; D call uncertain. Sequenced here: cultured CD8+ T cells from PBMCs, sampled from culture after CMV antigen stimulation. DNA for the CDR3: TGTGCCAGTAGTATTAGTCGGAGCTCCTATAATTCACCCCTCCACTTT. It specifies CASSISRSSYNSPLHF.